This T cell receptor beta chain was retrieved from a study of shared clonotypes between healthy human individuals. Study context: Researchers drew samples from two women and a few men aged 18 to 49.

Sorted subsets were amplified in replicate PCRs using 200 to 250 ng DNA, 25,000 to 30,000 T cell genomes. Generated by immunoSEQ multiplex PCR, the TCRdb table keeps only in-frame clones and is missing some. The sample contains approximately 2.1 million clones, 85% to 95% of which appear only once. Germline-derived CDR1 and CDR2 are KGHSH and LQKENI. The CDR3 consists of 11 residues. V was clipped by 3 bases and J by 14 bases, with 11 bases between them. This clone showed up just a few times. This chain joins TRBV18 and TRBJ1-3; D is unclear. The sequence derives from a man in his late teens or twenties in good health. Some clones in this sample may be carry-over from other donors' samples. The sample comprised naive CD4+ T cells from PBMCs. The subset is: CD45RA+ positively selected. CDR3 in DNA: TGTGCCAGCTCACCTAACGGGGTCCTATATTTT. It codes for CASSPNGVLYF.